The source of this T cell receptor beta chain is a study of long-term antiretroviral therapy in people with HIV. General observations from the study: Among HIV repertoires, CDR3 length ranges were narrower than those of controls. Upon ART, diversity increased but remained lower than transplant donor controls. The study collected no data on ART adherence, viral resistance or therapy changes.

The CDR3 is 14 residues long. Germline V lookup: CDR1 SGHTA, CDR2 FQGNSA. The V and J ends lost 6 bases and 4 bases respectively, with 12 bases between them. Sequencing used immunoSEQ v3.0 at survey level. Here immunoSEQ multiplex PCR was the method, and the copy in TCRdb shows in-frame clones only, minus some. The profile shows over 35,000 clones, 75% to 90% of them singletons. On this clone: Its target is not known.

Without exception, participants with HIV were treated in the United States. Sequencing was performed on unsorted PBMCs, taken just before starting antiretroviral therapy. V and J are TRBV7-2 and TRBJ2-2, with TRBD2 as a possible D gene (7 bases). This TCR was sampled from a woman between 18 and 29 years old with HIV. This CDR3 reads CASSRGGGTGELFF. The CDR3 DNA reads TGTGCCAGCAGTCGGGGAGGGGGCACCGGGGAGCTGTTTTTT.